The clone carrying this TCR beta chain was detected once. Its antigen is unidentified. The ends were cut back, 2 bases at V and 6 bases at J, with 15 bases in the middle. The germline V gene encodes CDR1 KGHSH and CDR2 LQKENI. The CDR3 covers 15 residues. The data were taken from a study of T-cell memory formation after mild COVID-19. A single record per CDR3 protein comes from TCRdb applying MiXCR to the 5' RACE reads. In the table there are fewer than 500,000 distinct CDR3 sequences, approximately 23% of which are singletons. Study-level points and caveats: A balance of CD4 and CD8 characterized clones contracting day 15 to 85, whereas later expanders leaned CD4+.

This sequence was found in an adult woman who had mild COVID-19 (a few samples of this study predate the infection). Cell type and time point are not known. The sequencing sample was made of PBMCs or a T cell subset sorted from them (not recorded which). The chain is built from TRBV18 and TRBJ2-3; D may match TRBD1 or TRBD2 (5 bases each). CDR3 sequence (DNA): TGTGCCAGCTCACCAAAATGGCAGGGAGCCGATACGCAGTATTTT. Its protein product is CASSPKWQGADTQYF. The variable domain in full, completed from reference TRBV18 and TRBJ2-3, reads NAGVMQNPRHLVRRRGQEARLRCSPMKGHSHVYWYRQLPEEGLKFMVYLQKENIIDESGMPKERFSAEFPKEGPSILRIQQVVRGDSAAYFCASSPKWQGADTQYFGPGTRLTVL.